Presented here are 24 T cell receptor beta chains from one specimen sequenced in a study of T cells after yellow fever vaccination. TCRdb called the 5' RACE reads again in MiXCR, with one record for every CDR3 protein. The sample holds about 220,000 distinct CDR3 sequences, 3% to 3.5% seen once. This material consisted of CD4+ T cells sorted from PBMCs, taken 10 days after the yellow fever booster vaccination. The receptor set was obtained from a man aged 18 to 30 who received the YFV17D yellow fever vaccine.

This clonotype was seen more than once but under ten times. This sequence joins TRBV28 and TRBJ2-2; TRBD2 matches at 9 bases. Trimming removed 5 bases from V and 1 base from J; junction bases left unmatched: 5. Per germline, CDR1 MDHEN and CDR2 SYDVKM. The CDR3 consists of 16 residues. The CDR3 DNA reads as TGTGCCAGCAGTGGCCGACTAGCGGTGAACACCGGGGAGCTGTTTTTT. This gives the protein CASSGRLAVNTGELFF.

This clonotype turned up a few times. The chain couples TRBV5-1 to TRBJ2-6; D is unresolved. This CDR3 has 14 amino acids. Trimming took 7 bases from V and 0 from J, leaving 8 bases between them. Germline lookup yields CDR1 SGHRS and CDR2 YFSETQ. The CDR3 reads CASRWTSGANVLTF. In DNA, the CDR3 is TGCGCCAGCCGATGGACCTCTGGGGCCAACGTCCTGACTTTC.

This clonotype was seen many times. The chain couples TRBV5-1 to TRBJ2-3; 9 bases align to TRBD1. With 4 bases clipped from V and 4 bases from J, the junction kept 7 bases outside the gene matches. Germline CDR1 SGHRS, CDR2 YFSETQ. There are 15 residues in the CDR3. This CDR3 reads CASSLTGGWSDTQYF. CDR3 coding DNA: TGCGCCAGCAGCCTTACAGGGGGCTGGTCAGATACGCAGTATTTT.

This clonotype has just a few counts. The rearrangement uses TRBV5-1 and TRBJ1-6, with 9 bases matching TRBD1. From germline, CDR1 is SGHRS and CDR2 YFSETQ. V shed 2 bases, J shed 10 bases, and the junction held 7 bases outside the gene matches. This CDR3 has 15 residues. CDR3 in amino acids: CASSLAGQGRSPLHF. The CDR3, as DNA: TGCGCCAGCAGCTTAGCGGGACAGGGACGGTCACCCCTCCACTTT. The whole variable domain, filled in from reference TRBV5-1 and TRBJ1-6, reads KAGVTQTPRYLIKTRGQQVTLSCSPISGHRSVSWYQQTPGQGLQFLFEYFSETQRNKGNFPGRFSGRQFSNSRSEMNVSTLELGDSALYLCASSLAGQGRSPLHFGNGTRLTVT.

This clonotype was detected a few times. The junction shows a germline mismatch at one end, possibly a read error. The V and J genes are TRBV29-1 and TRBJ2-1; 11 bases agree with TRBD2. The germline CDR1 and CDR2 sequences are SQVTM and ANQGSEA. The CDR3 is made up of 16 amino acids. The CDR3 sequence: CSLDSGGADSYNEQFF. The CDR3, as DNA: TGCAGCCTTGATAGCGGGGGGGCTGACTCCTACAATGAGCAGTTCTTC.

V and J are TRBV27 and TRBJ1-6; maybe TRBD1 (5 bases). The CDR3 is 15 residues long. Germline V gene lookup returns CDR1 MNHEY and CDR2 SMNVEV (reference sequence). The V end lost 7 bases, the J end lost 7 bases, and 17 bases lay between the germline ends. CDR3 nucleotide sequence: TGTGCCAGCAAACCGGGGGACCTTTGGAATTCACCCCTCCACTTT. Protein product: CASKPGDLWNSPLHF.

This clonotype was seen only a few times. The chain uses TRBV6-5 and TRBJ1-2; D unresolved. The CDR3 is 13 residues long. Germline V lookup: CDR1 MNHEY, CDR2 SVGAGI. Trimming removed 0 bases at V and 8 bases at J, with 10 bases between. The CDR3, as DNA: TGTGCCAGCAGTTACTCGATACAGATGGGCTACACCTTC. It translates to CASSYSIQMGYTF.

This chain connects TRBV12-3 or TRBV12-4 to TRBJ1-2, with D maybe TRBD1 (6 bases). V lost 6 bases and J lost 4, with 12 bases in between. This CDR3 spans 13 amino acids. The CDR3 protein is CASRRRGSYGYTF. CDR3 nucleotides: TGTGCCAGCAGGCGCAGGGGTAGCTATGGCTACACCTTC.

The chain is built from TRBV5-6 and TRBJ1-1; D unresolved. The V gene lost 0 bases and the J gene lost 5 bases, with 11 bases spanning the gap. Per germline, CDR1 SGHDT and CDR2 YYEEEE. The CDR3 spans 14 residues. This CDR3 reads CASSLGPRQTEAFF. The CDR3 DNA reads TGTGCCAGCAGCTTGGGACCCCGGCAAACTGAAGCTTTCTTT.

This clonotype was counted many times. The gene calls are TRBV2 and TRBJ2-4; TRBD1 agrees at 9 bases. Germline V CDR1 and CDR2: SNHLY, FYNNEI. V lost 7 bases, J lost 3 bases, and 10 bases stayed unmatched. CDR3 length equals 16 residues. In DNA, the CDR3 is TGTGCCAGCATGGTCGGGACAGGGTTCGGCAAAAACATTCAGTACTTC. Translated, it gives CASMVGTGFGKNIQYF.

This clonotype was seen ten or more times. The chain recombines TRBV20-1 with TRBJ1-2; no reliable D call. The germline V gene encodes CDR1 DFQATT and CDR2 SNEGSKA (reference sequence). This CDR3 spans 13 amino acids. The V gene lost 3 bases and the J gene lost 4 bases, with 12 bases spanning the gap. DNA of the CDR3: TGCAGTGCTAGCGTCCCGGGCACCTATGGCTACACCTTC. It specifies CSASVPGTYGYTF.

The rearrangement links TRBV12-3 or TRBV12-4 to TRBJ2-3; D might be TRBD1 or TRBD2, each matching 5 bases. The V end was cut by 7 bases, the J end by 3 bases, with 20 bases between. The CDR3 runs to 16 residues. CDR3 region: CASIKKWGTGTDTQYF. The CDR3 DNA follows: TGTGCCAGCATCAAAAAGTGGGGCACGGGGACAGATACGCAGTATTTT.

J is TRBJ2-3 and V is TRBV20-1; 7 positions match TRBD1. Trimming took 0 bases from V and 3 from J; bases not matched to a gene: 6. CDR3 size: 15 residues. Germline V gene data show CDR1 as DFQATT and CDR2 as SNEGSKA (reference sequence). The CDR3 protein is CSARDTGERTDTQYF. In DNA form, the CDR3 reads TGCAGTGCTAGAGATACAGGGGAGAGGACAGATACGCAGTATTTT.

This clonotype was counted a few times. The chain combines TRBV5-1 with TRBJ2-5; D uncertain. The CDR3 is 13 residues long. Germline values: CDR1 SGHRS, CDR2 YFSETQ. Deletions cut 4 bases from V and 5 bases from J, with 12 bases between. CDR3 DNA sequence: TGCGCCAGCAGCCAGCCGGGTCAGGAGACCCAGTACTTC. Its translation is CASSQPGQETQYF.

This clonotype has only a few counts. CDR3 loop: CASSTTAPERELFF. CDR3 DNA: TGTGCCAGCAGCACGACAGCCCCCGAACGGGAGCTGTTTTTT. This chain connects TRBV7-9 to TRBJ2-2; D may be TRBD1 (5 bases). Germline CDR1 SEHNR, CDR2 FQNEAQ (reference sequence). The CDR3 length is 14 residues. V dropped 5 bases and J dropped 9 bases, with 16 bases sitting between them.

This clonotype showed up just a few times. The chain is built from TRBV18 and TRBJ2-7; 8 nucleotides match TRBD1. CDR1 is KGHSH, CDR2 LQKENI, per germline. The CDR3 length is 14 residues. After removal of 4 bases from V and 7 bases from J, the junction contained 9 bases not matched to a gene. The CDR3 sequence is CASSRQGQEGEQYF. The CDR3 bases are TGTGCCAGCTCACGACAGGGGCAGGAGGGTGAGCAGTACTTC.

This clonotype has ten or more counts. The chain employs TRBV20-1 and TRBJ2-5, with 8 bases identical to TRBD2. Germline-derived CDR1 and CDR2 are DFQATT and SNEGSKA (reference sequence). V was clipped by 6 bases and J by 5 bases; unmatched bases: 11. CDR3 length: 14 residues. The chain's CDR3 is CSASGPGGRETQYF. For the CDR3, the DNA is TGCAGTGCCAGCGGACCAGGCGGGAGGGAGACCCAGTACTTC.

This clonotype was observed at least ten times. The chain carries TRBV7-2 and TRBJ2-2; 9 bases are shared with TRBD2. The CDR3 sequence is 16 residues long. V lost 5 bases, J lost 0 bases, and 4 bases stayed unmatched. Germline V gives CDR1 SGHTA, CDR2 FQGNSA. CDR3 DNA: TGTGCCAGCAGCAAAGCGGGGGGCTCGAACACCGGGGAGCTGTTTTTT. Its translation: CASSKAGGSNTGELFF.

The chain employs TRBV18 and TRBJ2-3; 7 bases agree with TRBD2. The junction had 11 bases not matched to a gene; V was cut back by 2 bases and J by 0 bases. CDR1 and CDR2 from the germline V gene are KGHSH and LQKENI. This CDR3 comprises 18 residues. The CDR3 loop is CASSPASSGLTSTDTQYF. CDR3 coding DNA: TGTGCCAGCTCACCAGCCTCTAGCGGTCTAACTAGCACAGATACGCAGTATTTT.

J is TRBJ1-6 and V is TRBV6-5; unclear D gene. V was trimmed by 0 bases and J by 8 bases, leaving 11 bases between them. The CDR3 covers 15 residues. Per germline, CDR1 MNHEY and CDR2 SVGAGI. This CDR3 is CASSYSMPTDSPLHF. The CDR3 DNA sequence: TGTGCCAGCAGTTACTCGATGCCGACTGATTCACCCCTCCACTTT.

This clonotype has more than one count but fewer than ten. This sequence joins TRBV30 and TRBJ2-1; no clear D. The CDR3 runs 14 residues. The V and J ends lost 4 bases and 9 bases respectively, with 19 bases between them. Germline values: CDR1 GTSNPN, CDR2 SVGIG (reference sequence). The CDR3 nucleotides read TGTGCCTGGAACCCCGGCCCCGGTCCGGGTGAGCAGTTCTTC. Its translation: CAWNPGPGPGEQFF.

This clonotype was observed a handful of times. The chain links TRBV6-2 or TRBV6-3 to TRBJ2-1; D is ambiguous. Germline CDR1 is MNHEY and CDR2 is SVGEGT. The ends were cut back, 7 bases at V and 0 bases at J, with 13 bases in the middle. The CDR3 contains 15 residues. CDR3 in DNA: TGTGCCAGCATAGGCGGTTCTAGCTCCTACAATGAGCAGTTCTTC. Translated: CASIGGSSSYNEQFF.

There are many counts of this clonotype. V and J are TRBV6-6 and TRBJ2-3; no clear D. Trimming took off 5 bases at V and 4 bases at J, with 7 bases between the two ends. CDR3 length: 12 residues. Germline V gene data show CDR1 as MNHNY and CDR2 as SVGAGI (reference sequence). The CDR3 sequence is CASSPDADTQYF. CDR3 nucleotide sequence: TGTGCCAGCAGTCCTGATGCAGATACGCAGTATTTT.

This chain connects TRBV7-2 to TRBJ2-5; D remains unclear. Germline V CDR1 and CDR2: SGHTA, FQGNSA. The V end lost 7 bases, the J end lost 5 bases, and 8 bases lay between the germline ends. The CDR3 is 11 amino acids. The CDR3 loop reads CASTSWETQYF. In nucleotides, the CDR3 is TGTGCCAGCACCTCTTGGGAGACCCAGTACTTC.